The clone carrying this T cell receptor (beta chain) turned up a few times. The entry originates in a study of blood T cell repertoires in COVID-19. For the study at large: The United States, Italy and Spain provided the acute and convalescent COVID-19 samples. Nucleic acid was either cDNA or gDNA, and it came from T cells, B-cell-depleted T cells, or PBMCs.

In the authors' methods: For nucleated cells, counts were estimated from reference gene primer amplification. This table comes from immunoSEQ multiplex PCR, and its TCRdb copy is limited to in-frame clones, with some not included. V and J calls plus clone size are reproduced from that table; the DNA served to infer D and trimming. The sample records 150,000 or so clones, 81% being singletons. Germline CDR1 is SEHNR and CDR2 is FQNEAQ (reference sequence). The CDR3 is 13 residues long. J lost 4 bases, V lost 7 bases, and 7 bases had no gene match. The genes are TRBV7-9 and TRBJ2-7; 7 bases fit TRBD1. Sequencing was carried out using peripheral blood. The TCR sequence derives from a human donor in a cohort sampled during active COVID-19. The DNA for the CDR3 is TGTGCCAGCAATCCAGACAGGGATTACGAGCAGTACTTC. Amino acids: CASNPDRDYEQYF.